This entry lists 18 T cell receptor beta chains sequenced from one sample in a study of blood T cell repertoires in COVID-19. Using immunoSEQ multiplex PCR, the repertoire was profiled, and TCRdb retains in-frame clones only, with some absent. The repertoire includes roughly 250,000 clones, 82% of them detected once, and approximately 13% sits in the top ten. Material for sequencing was peripheral blood. All receptors come from a woman in her sixties or seventies with active or convalescent COVID-19.

The chain couples TRBV6-5 to TRBJ1-2; TRBD1 agrees at 9 bases. This CDR3 spans 13 amino acids. Germline trimming cut 6 bases from V and 8 bases from J; bases unmatched to any gene: 7. Looked up from germline, CDR1 is MNHEY and CDR2 is SVGAGI. The CDR3 reads CASRTGTGIGYTF. The CDR3 DNA reads TGTGCCAGCAGAACCGGGACAGGGATAGGCTACACCTTC.

The sample holds one count of this clone. The DNA is omitted, as the CDR3 cannot be located on it reliably, and the CDR3 follows TCRdb's listing. The V gene is TRBV28, the J gene TRBJ1-1. 16 amino acids form the CDR3, both terminal residues included. In germline, CDR1 is MDHEN, CDR2 SYDVKM. The CDR3 is CASSTSGEGVETEAFF.

The V gene is TRBV15, the J gene TRBJ1-2; D possibly corresponds to TRBD1 (5 bases). Per germline, CDR1 LNHNV and CDR2 YYDKDF (reference sequence). CDR3 size: 15 residues. V was clipped by 0 bases and J by 2 bases, with 10 bases between them. CDR3 sequence reads: CATSRDAGLNYGYTF. The CDR3 nucleotides are TGTGCCACCAGCAGAGATGCAGGGCTGAACTATGGCTACACCTTC. Together with reference TRBV15 and TRBJ1-2, the CDR3 gives the full variable domain: DAMVIQNPRYQVTQFGKPVTLSCSQTLNHNVMYWYQQKSSQAPKLLFHYYDKDFNNEADTPDNFQSRRPNTSFCFLDIRSPGLGDTAMYLCATSRDAGLNYGYTFGSGTRLTVV.

The chain uses TRBV6-5 and TRBJ2-7, with 11 bases aligning to TRBD1. The germline V gene encodes CDR1 MNHEY and CDR2 SVGAGI. This CDR3 is 14 amino acids long. V lost 2 bases and J lost 3; bases outside the gene matches: 0. The CDR3 DNA reads TGTGCCAGCAGTTACGGGACAGGGGGCTACGAGCAGTACTTC. This gives the protein CASSYGTGGYEQYF.

The rearrangement joins TRBV5-4 to TRBJ2-7; 7 bases are shared with TRBD1. V was pared by 1 base and J by 2 bases, with 0 bases of the junction left unmatched. The CDR3 spans 13 residues. Germline V gene lookup returns CDR1 SGHNT and CDR2 YYREEE (reference sequence). The CDR3 nucleotides read TGTGCCAGCAGCTTGCAGGGGGCCTACGAGCAGTACTTC. Protein product: CASSLQGAYEQYF.

This clone has a count of ten or more. The CDR3 nucleotides read TGTGCCAGCAGTCCCGGGACTACGAACCAAGAGACCCAGTACTTC. Translated, it gives CASSPGTTNQETQYF. This chain connects TRBV6-2 or TRBV6-3 to TRBJ2-5, with TRBD2 matching 7 bases. The germline gives CDR1 MNHEY, CDR2 SVGEGT. V lost 5 bases, J lost 0 bases, and 6 bases stayed unmatched. The CDR3 runs 15 residues.

This clone appeared a few times. CDR3 bases: TGCGCCAGCAGCTTGGACACAGGGGGCATCGGCTACACCTTC. Translating it yields CASSLDTGGIGYTF. This chain links TRBV5-1 with TRBJ1-2; the match to TRBD1 covers 9 bases. Germline V CDR1 and CDR2: SGHRS, YFSETQ. This CDR3 is built from 14 residues. V was pared by 0 bases and J by 8 bases, with 5 bases of the junction left unmatched.

The rearrangement joins TRBV27 to TRBJ2-2, with 7 bases lining up with TRBD1. The V segment lost 10 bases and the J segment 9 bases; nucleotides outside the gene matches: 17. The germline V gene has CDR1 MNHEY and CDR2 SMNVEV (reference sequence). The CDR3 spans 15 residues. The CDR3 DNA reads TGTGCCACCTCCAAGTCGGGGACAGCCCACCGGGAGCTGTTTTTT. This gives the protein CATSKSGTAHRELFF.

The chain is built from TRBV10-3 and TRBJ1-5, with 11 bases aligning to TRBD1. Trimming removed 6 bases from V and 5 bases from J; junction bases left unmatched: 6. The CDR3 length is 15 residues. The germline CDR1 and CDR2 sequences are ENHRY and SYGVKD. The CDR3 nucleotides read TGTGCCATCAGGGCGGGACAGGGGGAGGATCAGCCCCAGCATTTT. It translates to CAIRAGQGEDQPQHF.

The V call is TRBV19, the J call TRBJ1-6; TRBD1 aligns across 9 bases. V was pared by 3 bases and J by 6 bases, with 15 bases of the junction left unmatched. Per the germline V gene, CDR1 is LNHDA and CDR2 is SQIVND (reference sequence). This CDR3 contains 19 residues. CDR3 DNA sequence: TGTGCCAGTAGTATGGAAGGGACAGGGAAGTCGAGGCGTAATTCACCCCTCCACTTT. Translating it yields CASSMEGTGKSRRNSPLHF.

This clone turned up a few times. The rearrangement joins TRBV18 to TRBJ2-2; 10 nucleotides line up with TRBD1. Trimming took 3 bases from V and 7 from J; bases not matched to a gene: 8. Germline V gene lookup returns CDR1 KGHSH and CDR2 LQKENI. The CDR3 extends over 16 amino acids. CDR3 in amino acids: CASSPLTGGAGGELFF. CDR3 DNA sequence: TGTGCCAGCTCACCCCTGACAGGGGGCGCCGGCGGGGAGCTGTTTTTT.

V and J are TRBV27 and TRBJ1-2; tentatively, D is TRBD1 (6 bases). This CDR3 contains 15 residues. Germline CDR1 and CDR2: MNHEY and SMNVEV (reference sequence). Trimming left V 4 bases short and J 8 bases short, with 20 bases between. Here the CDR3 reads CASSSEGQPGRGYTF. CDR3 in DNA: TGTGCCAGCAGTTCGGAAGGACAGCCAGGTAGAGGCTACACCTTC.

The chain carries TRBV5-4 and TRBJ1-5, with 11 bases matching TRBD1. V was pared by 4 bases and J by 6 bases, with 6 bases of the junction left unmatched. This CDR3 is built from 15 residues. Germline V CDR1 and CDR2: SGHNT, YYREEE (reference sequence). This chain's CDR3 is CASSPGQGAGQPQHF. Written as DNA, the CDR3 is TGTGCCAGCAGCCCAGGACAGGGGGCAGGTCAGCCCCAGCATTTT.

The rearrangement joins TRBV14 to TRBJ1-4; D possibly corresponds to TRBD1 (6 bases). Germline assignment: CDR1 SGHDN and CDR2 FVKESK. The CDR3 sequence is 16 residues long. V lost 4 bases and J lost 2, with 14 bases in between. CDR3 nucleotides: TGTGCCAGCAGCCCAGGGGTGGGGTGGACTAATGAAAAACTGTTTTTT. The encoded protein is CASSPGVGWTNEKLFF.

The count of this clone is one. The CDR3 loop reads CASSYSASATNEKLFF. CDR3 nucleotides: TGTGCCAGCAGTTACTCGGCTAGTGCAACTAATGAAAAACTGTTTTTT. V usage is TRBV6-5 and J usage is TRBJ1-4; D unresolved. This CDR3 contains 16 residues. The V gene lost 0 bases and the J gene lost 0 bases, with 8 bases spanning the gap. CDR1 is MNHEY, CDR2 SVGAGI, per germline.

The rearrangement joins TRBV6-5 to TRBJ2-5; tentative D call: TRBD1 (6 bases). The CDR3 is made up of 16 amino acids. Germline V gene data show CDR1 as MNHEY and CDR2 as SVGAGI. Trimming took 0 bases from V and 2 from J, leaving 13 bases between them. The CDR3 reads CASSYSTRTAQETQYF. CDR3 sequence (DNA): TGTGCCAGCAGTTACTCAACGAGGACAGCGCAAGAGACCCAGTACTTC.

In regard to this clone: The identical CDR3 is also encoded by other nucleotide sequences in the sample. This chain joins TRBV27 and TRBJ2-6, with D possibly TRBD2 on 5 matching bases. Between the trimmed V and J ends, which lost 2 bases and 0 bases, there was a span of 5 bases. Germline values: CDR1 MNHEY, CDR2 SMNVEV (reference sequence). This CDR3 spans 15 amino acids. As DNA, the CDR3 is TGTGCCAGCAGTTTACGGGGCTCTGGGGCCAACGTCCTGACTTTC. It translates to CASSLRGSGANVLTF.

Here the CDR3 DNA reads TGCGCCAGCAGCTTGGTCACAGGGGGCGGCTACGAGCAGTACTTC. Its protein is CASSLVTGGGYEQYF. The chain joins TRBV5-1 to TRBJ2-7; TRBD1 aligns across 9 bases. This CDR3 has 15 amino acids. Looked up from germline, CDR1 is SGHRS and CDR2 is YFSETQ. Germline trimming cut 0 bases from V and 3 bases from J; bases unmatched to any gene: 4.